These T cell receptor beta chains were read from a single sample in a study of blood T cell repertoires in COVID-19. TCRdb keeps only in-frame clones here, not all; method: immunoSEQ multiplex PCR. Of hundreds of thousands of clones in the sample, around nine tenths are singletons; the top ten hold under 8.5%. The sequenced sample consisted of peripheral blood. These receptors all come from a woman aged 55-70 years with COVID-19, enrolled during active disease. Both conserved end residues are part of each CDR3. Fields, in order: J gene, D gene, clone size, V gene, CDR3 DNA, CDR3 protein. The D gene is left open where the match is weak. Clone size appears in some rows only: once, few, many, or a class for an expanded clone.

TRBJ2-5 | - | - | TRBV7-2 | TGTGCCAGCAGCTCACGGGGGGAGACCCAGTACTTC | CASSSRGETQYF
TRBJ2-7 | - | - | TRBV19 | TGTGCCAGTACCCGAGGAGGGGACAGCATATACGAGCAGTACTTC | CASTRGGDSIYEQYF
TRBJ2-7 | TRBD2 | - | TRBV19 | TGTGCCAGTAGTATAGGGACTAGCGCCGAGCAGTACTTC | CASSIGTSAEQYF
TRBJ2-2 | - | - | TRBV9 | TGTGCCAGCAGCGCCCGGCGGCAGTTGAACACCGGGGAGCTGTTTTTT | CASSARRQLNTGELFF
TRBJ2-3 | - | - | TRBV10-3 | TGTGCCATCAGTACACACACAGATACGCAGTATTTT | CAISTHTDTQYF
TRBJ1-1 | - | - | TRBV7-9 | TGTGCCAGCAGCTTTTCAGGGGACACTGAAGCTTTCTTT | CASSFSGDTEAFF
TRBJ1-5 | - | - | TRBV7-5 | TGTGTCAGAAGCTTATTATACAGGGCGGATCAGCCCCAGCATTTT | CVRSLLYRADQPQHF
TRBJ2-4 | - | - | TRBV2 | TGTGCCAGCAGCGCCTTGGAGATAGCCAAAAACATTCAGTACTTC | CASSALEIAKNIQYF
TRBJ2-3 | TRBD1 | - | TRBV5-5 | TGTGCCAGCAGCTTGAGACCGGGACAGCAAACAGATACGCAGTATTTT | CASSLRPGQQTDTQYF
TRBJ1-5 | - | - | TRBV18 | TGTGCCAGCTCACCAAGGCGGGGAGACAATCAGCCCCAGCATTTT | CASSPRRGDNQPQHF
TRBJ2-7 | TRBD2 | - | TRBV2 | TGTGCCAGCAGTGATAGGCCGGGGGGTTCCTACGAGCAGTACTTC | CASSDRPGGSYEQYF
TRBJ1-3 | TRBD1 | - | TRBV3-1/TRBV3-2 | TGTGCCAGCAGCCACTTGGACAGGGCGAACACCATATATTTT | CASSHLDRANTIYF
TRBJ2-3 | TRBD2 | - | TRBV7-2 | TGTGCCAGCAGCTTAGCAGCGGGGGGATCCGCAGATACGCAGTATTTT | CASSLAAGGSADTQYF
TRBJ1-2 | TRBD1 | - | TRBV5-1 | TGCGCCAGCAGCCGAAACCCGTCACAGGGGTTAGACTATGGCTACACCTTC | CASSRNPSQGLDYGYTF
TRBJ1-6 | TRBD1 | - | TRBV19 | TGTGCCAGTAGTATGGCCGGGACAGGTAATTCACCCCTCCACTTT | CASSMAGTGNSPLHF
TRBJ2-2 | TRBD2 | - | TRBV9 | TGTGCCAGCAGCACTCGACTAGCGGGGAACACCGGGGAGCTGTTTTTT | CASSTRLAGNTGELFF
TRBJ1-1 | - | - | TRBV25-1 | TGTGCCAGCAGTCCTTACCAGGGGTTTTACACTGAAGCTTTCTTT | CASSPYQGFYTEAFF
TRBJ1-2 | - | - | TRBV6-5 | TGTGCCAGCTTACAGACTAACTATGGCTACACCTTC | CASLQTNYGYTF
TRBJ2-7 | - | few | TRBV6-2/TRBV6-3 | TGTGCCAGCAGTTACACCTCTACAGGGCAGTACGAGCAGTACTTC | CASSYTSTGQYEQYF
TRBJ1-4 | TRBD1 | once | TRBV4-3 | TGCGCCAGCAGCCAATCGACAGGGATAGGGGAAAAACTGTTTTTT | CASSQSTGIGEKLFF
TRBJ1-1 | - | - | TRBV19 | TGTGCCAGTAGCACAGGGCTGAACACTGAAGCTTTCTTT | CASSTGLNTEAFF
TRBJ1-1 | - | - | TRBV2 | TGTGCCAGCACCTATCAGGGCGAAGCTTTCTTT | CASTYQGEAFF
TRBJ1-4 | TRBD1 | - | TRBV11-3 | TGTGCCAGCAGCACCCACAGGGGGGGGGAAAAACTGTTTTTT | CASSTHRGGEKLFF
TRBJ1-2 | - | - | TRBV30 | TGTGCCTGGAGTCGATATAGGGGGAACTATGGCTACACCTTC | CAWSRYRGNYGYTF
TRBJ2-7 | - | once | TRBV23-1 | TGCGCCGGAATTCCCCACAAGGGGTTCTCCTACGAGCAGTACTTC | CAGIPHKGFSYEQYF
TRBJ2-1 | TRBD2 | - | TRBV5-1 | TGCGCCAGCAGCTCGACCGGGACTAGCGGGACCAATGAGCAGTTCTTC | CASSSTGTSGTNEQFF
TRBJ2-3 | TRBD2 | once | TRBV4-3 | TGCGCCAGCAGCCAAGCAGGGAGGGGCACAGATACGCAGTATTTT | CASSQAGRGTDTQYF
TRBJ2-2 | TRBD2 | - | TRBV7-2 | TGTGCCAGCAGCTTAATCGCGGGGGGCGGAACCGGGGAGCTGTTTTTT | CASSLIAGGGTGELFF